Each of the 23 T cell receptor beta chains below was sequenced from the same sample in a study of human T cells and chemical hapten exposure. Time point meaning: patch test 3, about 24 weeks after DPC sensitization. Documented treatment: therapeutic diphenylcyclopropenone sensitization with weekly scalp DPC. TCRdb re-derived calls from the RACE reads in MiXCR, one entry per CDR3 protein. The data contain fewer than 100,000 distinct CDR3 sequences, roughly 10% of them seen just once; the ten biggest clones take up roughly 1%. The source material was whole blood, sampled in connection with sensitization to the hapten diphenylcyclopropenone (DPC). These receptors were obtained from a woman younger than 45 with alopecia areata. Some clones in this sample may be carry-over from other donors' samples.

There are many counts of this clonotype. The chain links TRBV25-1 to TRBJ2-2; 8 nucleotides align to TRBD1. CDR1 and CDR2 (germline): MGHDK, SYGVNS. J gave up 1 base and V 6 bases, and 4 bases lay outside the gene matches. This CDR3 has 15 amino acids. CDR3 coding DNA: TGTGCCAGCAGGGCGACAGGGGAGAACACCGGGGAGCTGTTTTTT. It translates to CASRATGENTGELFF.

This chain links TRBV27 with TRBJ1-1; D gene uncertain. Germline V lookup: CDR1 MNHEY, CDR2 SMNVEV (reference sequence). Between the trimmed V and J ends, which lost 2 bases and 5 bases, there was a span of 9 bases. CDR3 length equals 13 residues. CDR3 coding DNA: TGTGCCAGCAGTTTAACGGAGGAGACTGAAGCTTTCTTT. It specifies CASSLTEETEAFF.

This clonotype showed up many times. The chain employs TRBV19 and TRBJ2-1, with TRBD2 identical over 12 bases. Losses at the gene ends were 5 bases for V and 2 bases for J; bases not matched to a gene: 4. Germline V lookup: CDR1 LNHDA, CDR2 SQIVND (reference sequence). CDR3 length: 16 residues. The CDR3 spells CASSPRTSGTYNEQFF. The CDR3, as DNA: TGTGCCAGTAGTCCAAGGACTAGCGGGACCTACAATGAGCAGTTCTTC.

Only a few counts were recorded for this clonotype. CDR3 amino acids: CSVFSNEQFF. In DNA, the CDR3 is TGCAGCGTTTTTTCCAATGAGCAGTTCTTC. V and J are TRBV29-1 and TRBJ2-1; no clear D. V lost 5 bases to trimming and J lost 6 bases, with 5 bases between them. Germline loops: CDR1 SQVTM, CDR2 ANQGSEA. The CDR3 is made up of 10 amino acids.

The V gene is TRBV24-1, the J gene TRBJ2-1; 9 nucleotides agree with TRBD2. This CDR3 has 14 amino acids. Germline V CDR1 and CDR2: KGHDR, SFDVKD. V lost 0 bases, J lost 7 bases, and 0 bases stayed unmatched. The CDR3 here is CATSDLLAGNEQFF. The CDR3 DNA reads TGTGCCACCAGTGATTTGCTAGCGGGGAATGAGCAGTTCTTC.

This clonotype showed up just a few times. This chain links TRBV28 with TRBJ2-4; D is perhaps TRBD1 or TRBD2 (6 bases each). Trimming took 8 bases from V and 3 from J, leaving 17 bases between them. Germline CDR1 MDHEN, CDR2 SYDVKM. This CDR3 has 15 amino acids. CDR3 in amino acids: CASRGSEGGKNIQYF. CDR3 in DNA: TGTGCCAGCCGGGGTTCGGAGGGGGGCAAAAACATTCAGTACTTC.

This clonotype has ten or more counts. V gene TRBV29-1 combines with J gene TRBJ1-2; 7 nucleotides agree with TRBD1. The CDR3 has 12 residues. Per germline, CDR1 SQVTM and CDR2 ANQGSEA. V lost 5 bases, J lost 5 bases, and 5 bases stayed unmatched. The CDR3 here is CSVTTTGYGYTF. DNA for the CDR3: TGCAGCGTTACCACGACAGGGTATGGCTACACCTTC.

This clonotype appeared many times. The chain carries TRBV5-1 and TRBJ2-2; no firm D call. The CDR3 is made up of 12 amino acids. The V and J ends lost 1 base and 7 bases respectively, with 5 bases between them. In germline, CDR1 is SGHRS, CDR2 YFSETQ. The CDR3, as DNA: TGCGCCAGCAGCTTGAATGGCGGGGAGCTGTTTTTT. Its translation: CASSLNGGELFF. The complete variable domain, with remaining parts taken from reference TRBV5-1 and TRBJ2-2, reads KAGVTQTPRYLIKTRGQQVTLSCSPISGHRSVSWYQQTPGQGLQFLFEYFSETQRNKGNFPGRFSGRQFSNSRSEMNVSTLELGDSALYLCASSLNGGELFFGEGSRLTVL.

This clonotype was detected only a few times. This chain uses TRBV6-5 with TRBJ2-3, with D unclear. Between the trimmed V and J ends, which lost 7 bases and 0 bases, there was a span of 14 bases. There are 15 residues in the CDR3. Germline CDR1 reads MNHEY; CDR2 reads SVGAGI. CDR3 sequence reads: CASTRPVISTDTQYF. DNA of the CDR3: TGTGCCAGCACCCGACCAGTCATTAGCACAGATACGCAGTATTTT.

This clonotype was seen repeatedly, ten times or more. V is TRBV28 and J is TRBJ2-2; D may be TRBD1 (6 bases). Trimming took off 5 bases at V and 7 bases at J, with 20 bases between the two ends. The germline V gene has CDR1 MDHEN and CDR2 SYDVKM. CDR3 length: 16 amino acids. The CDR3 nucleotides are TGTGCCAGCAGTCCGTTAGACTATCCCAGGGGCGGGGAGCTGTTTTTT. This codes for CASSPLDYPRGGELFF.

Many counts were recorded for this clonotype. V is TRBV24-1 and J is TRBJ2-1, with D hard to call. The CDR3 consists of 14 residues. The ends were cut back, 1 base at V and 7 bases at J, with 10 bases in the middle. Germline V CDR1 and CDR2: KGHDR, SFDVKD. CDR3 sequence (DNA): TGTGCCACCAGTGATTTACGGTCCACAAATGAGCAGTTCTTC. Its protein product is CATSDLRSTNEQFF.

This clonotype came up many times. The chain has TRBV12-3 or TRBV12-4 and TRBJ2-7; a possible D gene is TRBD2 (5 bases). This CDR3 comprises 13 residues. V was clipped by 3 bases and J by 2 bases, with 8 bases between them. The CDR3 loop is CASSFSGTYEQYV. The CDR3 nucleotides read TGTGCCAGCAGTTTTTCCGGGACCTACGAGCAGTACGTC.

This clonotype has ten or more counts. The chain joins TRBV6-1 to TRBJ1-4; D remains unclear. From germline, CDR1 is MNHNS and CDR2 SASEGT. The CDR3 contains 12 residues. V dropped 6 bases and J dropped 5 bases, with 7 bases sitting between them. As DNA, the CDR3 is TGTGCCAGCAGGGTGGCAAATGAAAAACTGTTTTTT. It is translated as CASRVANEKLFF.

The chain recombines TRBV6-2 or TRBV6-3 with TRBJ2-1; D gene ambiguous. V lost 5 bases, J lost 3 bases, and 5 bases lay in between. Germline values: CDR1 MNHEY, CDR2 SVGEGT. There are 12 residues in the CDR3. As DNA, the CDR3 is TGTGCCAGCAGTACGGGCTACAATGAGCAGTTCTTC. This gives the protein CASSTGYNEQFF.

Only a few counts were recorded for this clonotype. This chain links TRBV10-1 with TRBJ2-2; TRBD2 might be the D (5 bases). CDR3 length: 16 residues. Germline values: CDR1 WNHNN, CDR2 SYGVQD (reference sequence). V was shortened by 8 bases and J by 4 bases, with 20 bases between the two germline ends. CDR3 nucleotides: TGCGCCAGCGCTCGCGGAGGAAATTTCCCCACCGGGGAGCTGTTTTTT. Protein: CASARGGNFPTGELFF.

This clonotype was seen many times. This sequence joins TRBV11-2 and TRBJ2-1; 7 nucleotides align to TRBD2. In germline, CDR1 is SGHAT, CDR2 FQNNGV. This CDR3 contains 14 residues. The J segment lost 8 bases and the V segment lost 1 base, leaving 5 bases of the junction unmatched. The CDR3 nucleotides are TGTGCCAGCAGCTTAGGACTAGCCCGTGATGAGCAGTTCTTC. Translation: CASSLGLARDEQFF.

This clonotype has just a few counts. CDR3 residues: CASSSGQETQYF. CDR3 nucleotides: TGCGCCAGCAGCTCCGGACAAGAGACCCAGTACTTC. The chain recombines TRBV5-1 with TRBJ2-5; D is unclear. The V and J ends lost 3 bases and 2 bases respectively, with 5 bases between them. The CDR3 totals 12 residues. Germline loops: CDR1 SGHRS, CDR2 YFSETQ.

This clonotype was found many times. The chain has TRBV27 and TRBJ2-5, with TRBD1 identical over 11 bases. The V and J ends lost 2 bases and 3 bases, in that order; junction bases with no gene match: 2. In germline, CDR1 is MNHEY, CDR2 SMNVEV (reference sequence). CDR3 length equals 15 residues. CDR3 sequence: CASSLRGQGEETQYF. CDR3 bases: TGTGCCAGCAGTTTACGGGGACAGGGGGAAGAGACCCAGTACTTC.

V is TRBV2 and J is TRBJ2-5; no firm D call. The CDR3 has 13 amino acids. V was trimmed by 6 bases and J by 1 base, leaving 9 bases between them. Germline CDR1 and CDR2: SNHLY and FYNNEI. The CDR3 nucleotides read TGTGCCAGCAGCGCAGAAATCCAAGAGACCCAGTACTTC. This gives the protein CASSAEIQETQYF.

This clonotype turned up a few times. The rearrangement uses TRBV18 and TRBJ2-7, with D possibly matching TRBD2 (5 bases). V was trimmed by 3 bases and J by 4 bases, leaving 13 bases between them. The CDR3 is 14 residues long. Looked up from germline, CDR1 is KGHSH and CDR2 is LQKENI. The CDR3 sequence: CASSPPGSPYEQYV. The CDR3 DNA is TGTGCCAGCTCACCTCCGGGGTCCCCTTACGAGCAGTACGTC.

In its sample, this clonotype was seen a few times. The rearrangement links TRBV9 to TRBJ1-1; TRBD1 matches at 7 bases. The germline gives CDR1 SGDLS, CDR2 YYNGEE. The CDR3 sequence is 14 residues long. J gave up 4 bases and V 3 bases, and 6 bases lay outside the gene matches. The CDR3 reads CASSGYRGGTEAFF. CDR3 coding DNA: TGTGCCAGCAGCGGTTACAGGGGTGGCACTGAAGCTTTCTTT.

The rearrangement joins TRBV4-2 to TRBJ1-1, with D unclear. The CDR3 loop spans 15 amino acids. Between the trimmed V and J ends, which lost 1 base and 3 bases, there was a span of 12 bases. Looked up from germline, CDR1 is LGHNA and CDR2 is YNFKEQ. The CDR3 DNA reads as TGTGCCAGCAGCCAAGCGTCCGGCCGGGACACTGAAGCTTTCTTT. Its translation: CASSQASGRDTEAFF.

The chain joins TRBV11-1 to TRBJ2-1; 7 nucleotides line up with TRBD1. The junction had 7 bases not matched to a gene; V was cut back by 4 bases and J by 7 bases. This CDR3 spans 14 amino acids. Germline V gene sequence: CDR1 SGHAT, CDR2 FQDESV (reference sequence). This CDR3 reads CASSSYRGENEQFF. The CDR3 nucleotides are TGTGCCAGCAGCTCCTACAGGGGAGAAAATGAGCAGTTCTTC. Full variable domain (missing parts from reference TRBV11-1 and TRBJ2-1): EAEVAQSPRYKITEKSQAVAFWCDPISGHATLYWYRQILGQGPELLVQFQDESVVDDSQLPKDRFSAERLKGVDSTLKIQPAELGDSAMYLCASSSYRGENEQFFGPGTRLTVL.